The sequence of this TCR beta chain was determined in a study of blood T cell repertoires in COVID-19. Across the study: COVID-19 samples, acute and convalescent, were from the United States, Italy and Spain.

The length of the CDR3 is 18 residues. V was shortened by 0 bases and J by 0 bases, with 15 bases between the two germline ends. Germline loops: CDR1 LGHDT, CDR2 YNNKEL (reference sequence). Sequenced by immunoSEQ multiplex PCR; TCRdb stores in-frame clones only, minus some. The top ten hold 4.5% to 6% of the sample, which has some 260,000 clones, 82% seen once. The material sequenced was peripheral blood. The sequence was obtained from a woman at least 80 years old with active or convalescent COVID-19. The V and J genes are TRBV3-1 (or the pseudogene TRBV3-2) and TRBJ1-3; D call uncertain. In nucleotides, the CDR3 is TGTGCCAGCAGCCAAGATCCGCCAGGACTGCCCTCTGGAAACACCATATATTTT. Its translation is CASSQDPPGLPSGNTIYF.